The TCR beta chain under discussion was sequenced for a study of CD8+CD57+ T cells in acquired aplastic anemia. Study overall: Sorting CD4+ and CD8+ cells gave DNA averaging around 3 ug. Findings of the study overall: Patients and controls had in common approximately 30 CD8+ CDR3 sequences.

This CDR3 contains 12 residues. The germline V gene encodes CDR1 SNHLY and CDR2 FYNNEI. Selection for sequencing was limited to patients who had shown CD8+CD57+ cell expansion by flow cytometry. The template used for profiling TCR beta VDJ and CDR3 was genomic DNA. TCRdb recomputed calls from the reads with MiXCR, one row per CDR3 protein. Of 150,000 to 200,000 distinct CDR3 sequences in the sample, 48% were seen once. Points on this clonotype: Antigen specificity is unknown. A read error is possible here, since a much larger clone lies one base away.

The chain recombines TRBV2 with TRBJ2-5; no clear D. The sample was sorted CD4+, CD8+, or CD8+CD57+ T cells (not recorded which) from PBMCs. This clonotype was sampled from a human donor with aplastic anemia. This chain's CDR3 is CAGSTTQEAQYF. CDR3 coding DNA: TGTGCCGGCAGTACTACTCAAGAGGCCCAGTACTTC. The full variable domain, rest sourced from reference TRBV2 and TRBJ2-5, is EPEVTQTPSHQVTQMGQEVILRCVPISNHLYFYWYRQILGQKVEFLVSFYNNEISEKSEIFDDQFSVERPDGSNFTLKIRSTKLEDSAMYFCAGSTTQEAQYFGPGTRLLVL.